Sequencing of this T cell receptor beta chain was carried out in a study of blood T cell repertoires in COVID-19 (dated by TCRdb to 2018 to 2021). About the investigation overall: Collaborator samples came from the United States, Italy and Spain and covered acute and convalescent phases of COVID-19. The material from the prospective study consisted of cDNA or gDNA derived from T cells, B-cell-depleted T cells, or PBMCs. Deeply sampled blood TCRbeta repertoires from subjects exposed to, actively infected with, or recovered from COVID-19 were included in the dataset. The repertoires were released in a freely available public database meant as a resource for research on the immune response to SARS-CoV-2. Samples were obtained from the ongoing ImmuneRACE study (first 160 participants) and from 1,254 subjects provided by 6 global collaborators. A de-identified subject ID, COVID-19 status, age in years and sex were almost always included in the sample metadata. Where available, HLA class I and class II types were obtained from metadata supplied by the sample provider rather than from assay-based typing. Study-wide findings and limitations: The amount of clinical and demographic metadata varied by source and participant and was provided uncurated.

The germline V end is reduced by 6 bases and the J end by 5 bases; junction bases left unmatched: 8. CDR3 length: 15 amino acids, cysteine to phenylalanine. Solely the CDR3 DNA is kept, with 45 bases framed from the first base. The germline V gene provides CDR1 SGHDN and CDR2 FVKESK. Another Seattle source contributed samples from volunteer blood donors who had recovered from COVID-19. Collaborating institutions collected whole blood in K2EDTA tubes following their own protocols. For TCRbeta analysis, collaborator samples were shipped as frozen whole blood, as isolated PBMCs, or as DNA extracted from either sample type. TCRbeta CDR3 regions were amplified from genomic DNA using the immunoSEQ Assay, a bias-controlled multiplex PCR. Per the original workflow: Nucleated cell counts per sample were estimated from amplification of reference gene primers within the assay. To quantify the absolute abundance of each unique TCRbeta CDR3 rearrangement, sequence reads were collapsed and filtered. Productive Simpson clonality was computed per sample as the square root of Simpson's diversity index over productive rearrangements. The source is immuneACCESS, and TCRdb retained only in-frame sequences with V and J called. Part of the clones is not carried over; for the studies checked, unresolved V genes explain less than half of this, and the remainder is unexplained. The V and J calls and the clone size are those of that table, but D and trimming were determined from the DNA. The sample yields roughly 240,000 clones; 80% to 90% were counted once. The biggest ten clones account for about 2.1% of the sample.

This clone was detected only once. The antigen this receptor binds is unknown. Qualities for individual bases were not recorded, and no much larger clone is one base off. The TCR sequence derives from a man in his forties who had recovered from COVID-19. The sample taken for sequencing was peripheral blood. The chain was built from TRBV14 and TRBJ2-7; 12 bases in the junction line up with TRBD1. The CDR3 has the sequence CASRRTGTGGDEQYF. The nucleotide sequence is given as TGTGCCAGCAGGCGGACCGGGACAGGGGGCGACGAGCAGTACTTC.